This T cell receptor (beta chain) was observed in a study of early T cells in non-severe SARS-CoV-2 infection. Background on the study: The sequenced material was bulk RNA from unsorted whole blood, and its chains were unpaired.

Researchers tagged individual cDNA molecules with unique molecular identifiers. TCRdb recomputed calls from the 5' RACE reads with MiXCR, one row per CDR3 protein. The sample holds about 77,000 distinct CDR3 sequences; around 16% are singletons and the top ten take approximately 2.9%. Study results and limitations: VDJdb matches were skewed toward anti-spike CD8 T cell responses.

The CDR3 covers 18 residues. The ends lost 0 bases at V and 6 bases at J; junction bases unmatched: 17. Germline CDR1 and CDR2: LNHNV and YYDKDF (reference sequence). This clonotype was recorded a few times. The antigen is not known. V is TRBV15 and J is TRBJ2-7; TRBD2 matches at 7 bases. Sequencing used whole blood. The TCR comes from an adult who was a healthcare worker with PCR-confirmed SARS-CoV-2 infection or an uninfected control (not recorded which). The CDR3 DNA reads as TGTGCCACCAGCAGAGAGGGGCGGCTGGCGGGAGTGCTTTCCGAGCAGTACTTC. Translating it yields CATSREGRLAGVLSEQYF.